Shown below are 6 T cell receptor beta chains from a single sample sequenced in a study of tumor-infiltrating lymphocytes in primary liver carcinoma. Scientists recovered RNA and DNA together from roughly 21-30 mg of unsorted bulk tissue. The investigators made TCR beta cDNA from around 530 ng total RNA, using a constant-region primer. Nested multiplex PCR, run for three rounds with slightly modified ARM-PCR, yielded TCR beta libraries. Two initial PCR rounds of about 10 cycles each paired TRBV1-TRBV30 forward primers with a C-beta reverse primer. TCRdb re-called the multiplex PCR reads through MiXCR, storing one row per CDR3 protein. The sample has approximately 80,000 distinct CDR3 sequences; 69% are singletons. The sample taken for sequencing was tumor-adjacent normal liver tissue. The receptors stem from a man in his forties or fifties with primary liver carcinoma and hepatitis B virus infection.

Points on this clonotype: A much larger clone lies one base from this, so it may be a read error. The rearrangement links TRBV24-1 to TRBJ2-2; the D gene is possibly TRBD1 (6 bases). The CDR3 loop spans 14 amino acids. The V gene's germline CDR1 is KGHDR and CDR2 SFDVKD. CDR3 coding DNA: TGTACCACCAGTCGACAGGCGAACACCGGGGAGCTGTTTTTT. This encodes CTTSRQANTGELFF.

The sample holds a few counts of this clonotype. The chain recombines TRBV5-1 with TRBJ2-7, with 9 bases lining up with TRBD2. V lost 4 bases, J lost 0 bases, and 5 bases stayed unmatched. This CDR3 spans 15 amino acids. Looked up from germline, CDR1 is SGHRS and CDR2 is YFSETQ. This chain's CDR3 is CASSLISGSSYEQYF. CDR3 nucleotides: TGCGCCAGCAGCCTTATTAGCGGGAGCTCCTACGAGCAGTACTTC.

This clonotype was seen a few times. Since a much larger clone is just one base distant, this may be a read error. The chain is built from TRBV28 and TRBJ2-2; TRBD2 aligns across 8 bases. The CDR3 runs to 14 residues. CDR1 is MDHEN and CDR2 is SYDVKM in the germline V gene. The CDR3 nucleotides are TGTGCCAGCAGCCCGACGCGGGAGGCCGGGGGGCTGTTTTTT. As protein: CASSPTREAGGLFF. Supplemented by reference TRBV28 and TRBJ2-2, the full variable domain reads DVKVTQSSRYLVKRTGEKVFLECVQDMDHENMFWYRQDPGLGLRLIYFSYDVKMKEKGDIPEGYSVSREKKERFSLILESASTNQTSMYLCASSPTREAGGLFFGEGSRLTVL.

This clonotype has more than one count but fewer than ten. The chain is built from TRBV12-3 or TRBV12-4 and TRBJ2-7; TRBD2 aligns across 8 bases. Trimming removed 3 bases from V and 1 base from J; junction bases left unmatched: 17. The CDR3 length is 19 residues. The CDR3 region has the DNA TGTGCCAGCAGTTTCTCAAGGATGAAGCGGGAGCGTCTATCCTACGAGCAGTACTTC. This encodes CASSFSRMKRERLSYEQYF.

As concerns this clonotype: This may be a read error: a much more frequent sequence differs by one nucleotide. The CDR3 carries no conserved terminal phenylalanine or tryptophan, so it likely arises from a read error. The chain carries TRBV6-5 and TRBJ1-4, with D perhaps TRBD1 (5 bases). The CDR3 loop spans 15 amino acids. CDR1 and CDR2 (germline): MNHEY, SVGAGI. CDR3 sequence (DNA): TGTGCCAGCAGTTACTCCCCGGGGACTAATGAAGAACTGTTTCTT. Translation: CASSYSPGTNEELFL.

This clonotype was observed at least ten times. The chain combines TRBV29-1 with TRBJ2-7; TRBD1 aligns across 8 bases. Germline V gives CDR1 SQVTM, CDR2 ANQGSEA. This CDR3 contains 12 residues. V trimming: 3 bases; J trimming: 7 bases; junction bases outside the gene matches: 5. The CDR3 DNA is TGCAGCGTTGAGCCAGGGGGCGGAGAGCAGTACTTC. Translating it yields CSVEPGGGEQYF.